These T cell receptor beta chains were read from a single sample in a study of blood T cell repertoires in COVID-19. The protocol was immunoSEQ multiplex PCR, while the TCRdb copy is restricted to in-frame clones and leaves out a portion. Among about 140,000 clones listed, 85% were seen once. Sequencing input: peripheral blood. Receptors were obtained from a man aged 45-65 years with acute or convalescent COVID-19. CDR3s include the opening cysteine and the closing phenylalanine or tryptophan. A D gene is named only where the DNA matches it firmly. A row's size may be missing; if present it is once, few, many or a size class.

j_gene	v_gene	d_gene	abundance	CDR3aa	CDR3nt
TRBJ2-1	TRBV27	-	-	CAKPTGPGKHNEQFF	TGTGCCAAACCAACAGGACCAGGGAAACACAATGAGCAGTTCTTC
TRBJ2-4	TRBV10-2	-	-	CASSVIAANIQYF	TGCGCCAGCAGTGTGATAGCGGCAAACATTCAGTACTTC
TRBJ2-7	TRBV27	TRBD2	-	CASSSLLGLAGKEQYF	TGTGCCAGCAGTTCTCTCCTCGGACTAGCGGGGAAGGAGCAGTACTTC
TRBJ1-2	TRBV5-1	TRBD1	-	CASSTTGEHGYTF	TGCGCCAGCAGCACCACAGGGGAGCATGGCTACACCTTC
TRBJ1-3	TRBV9	TRBD1	once	CASSSGTVSGNTIYF	TGTGCCAGCAGTTCCGGGACAGTCTCTGGAAACACCATATATTTT
TRBJ2-1	TRBV7-9	TRBD2	-	CASSAGTNPYNEQFF	TGTGCCAGCAGCGCCGGGACTAATCCCTACAATGAGCAGTTCTTC
TRBJ2-1	TRBV11-3	-	-	CASSSRQFLTQAANEQFF	TGTGCCAGCAGCTCTCGACAATTCTTAACACAGGCCGCCAATGAGCAGTTCTTC
TRBJ2-5	TRBV5-1	-	-	CASSLAGTTKETQYF	TGCGCCAGCAGCTTGGCCGGGACAACTAAAGAGACCCAGTACTTC
TRBJ2-7	TRBV10-3	TRBD2	-	CAISERTSGATYEQYF	TGTGCCATCAGTGAGAGGACTAGCGGAGCTACCTACGAGCAGTACTTC
TRBJ2-7	TRBV19	-	-	CASSIVAGTYEQYF	TGTGCCAGTAGTATCGTAGCAGGGACCTACGAGCAGTACTTC
TRBJ1-1	TRBV20-1	-	few	CSASLGGRITEAFF	TGCAGTGCTAGTCTCGGGGGGCGGATCACTGAAGCTTTCTTT
TRBJ2-1	TRBV28	-	-	CASSFSLRGKGDEQFF	TGTGCCAGCAGTTTCTCCCTCAGGGGTAAGGGGGATGAGCAGTTCTTC
TRBJ2-1	TRBV24-1	-	-	CATSDPGRYNEQFF	TGTGCCACCAGTGACCCCGGGAGATACAATGAGCAGTTCTTC